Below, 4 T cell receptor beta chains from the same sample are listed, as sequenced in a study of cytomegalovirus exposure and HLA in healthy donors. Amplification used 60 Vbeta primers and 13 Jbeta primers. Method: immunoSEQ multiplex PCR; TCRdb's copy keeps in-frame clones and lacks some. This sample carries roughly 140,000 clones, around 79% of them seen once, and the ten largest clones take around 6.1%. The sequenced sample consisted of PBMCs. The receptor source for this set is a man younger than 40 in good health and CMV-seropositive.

The CDR3 spells CASSPLTGALAKNIQYF. Here the CDR3 DNA reads TGTGCCAGCAGTCCTTTGACAGGGGCCCTAGCCAAAAACATTCAGTACTTC. V usage is TRBV28 and J usage is TRBJ2-4; 8 nucleotides agree with TRBD1. Germline CDR1 and CDR2: MDHEN and SYDVKM. V lost 5 bases, J lost 0 bases, and 9 bases stayed unmatched. This CDR3 has 17 residues.

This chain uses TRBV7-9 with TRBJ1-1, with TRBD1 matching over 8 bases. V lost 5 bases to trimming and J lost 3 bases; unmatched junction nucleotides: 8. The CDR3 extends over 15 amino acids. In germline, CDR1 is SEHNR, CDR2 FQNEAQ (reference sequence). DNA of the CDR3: TGTGCCAGCAGCCTTCGGACAGGGATGGACACTGAAGCTTTCTTT. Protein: CASSLRTGMDTEAFF.

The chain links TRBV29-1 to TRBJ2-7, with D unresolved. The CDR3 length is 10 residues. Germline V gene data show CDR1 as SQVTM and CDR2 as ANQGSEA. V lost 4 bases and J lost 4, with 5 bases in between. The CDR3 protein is CSVGHYEQYF. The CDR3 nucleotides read TGCAGCGTTGGGCATTACGAGCAGTACTTC.

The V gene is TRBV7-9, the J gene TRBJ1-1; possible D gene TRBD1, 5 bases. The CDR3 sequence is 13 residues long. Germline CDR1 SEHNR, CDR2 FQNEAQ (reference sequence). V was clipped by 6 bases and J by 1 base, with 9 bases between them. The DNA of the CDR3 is TGTGCCAGCAGGTCCAGGGAGAACACTGAAGCTTTCTTT. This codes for CASRSRENTEAFF.